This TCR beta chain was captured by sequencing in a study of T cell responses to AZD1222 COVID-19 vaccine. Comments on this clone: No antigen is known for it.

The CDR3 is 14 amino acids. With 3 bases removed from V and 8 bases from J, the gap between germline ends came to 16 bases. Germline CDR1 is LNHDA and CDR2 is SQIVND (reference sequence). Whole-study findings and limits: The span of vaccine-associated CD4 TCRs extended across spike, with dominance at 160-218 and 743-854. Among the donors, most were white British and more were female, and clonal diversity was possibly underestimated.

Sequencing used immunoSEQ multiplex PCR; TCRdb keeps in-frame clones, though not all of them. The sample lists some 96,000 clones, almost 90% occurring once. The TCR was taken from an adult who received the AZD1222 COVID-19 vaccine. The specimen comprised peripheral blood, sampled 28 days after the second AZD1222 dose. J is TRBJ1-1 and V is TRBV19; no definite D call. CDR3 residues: CASSIGFFTAEAFF. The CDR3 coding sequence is TGTGCCAGTAGTATCGGATTTTTCACAGCGGAAGCTTTCTTT.